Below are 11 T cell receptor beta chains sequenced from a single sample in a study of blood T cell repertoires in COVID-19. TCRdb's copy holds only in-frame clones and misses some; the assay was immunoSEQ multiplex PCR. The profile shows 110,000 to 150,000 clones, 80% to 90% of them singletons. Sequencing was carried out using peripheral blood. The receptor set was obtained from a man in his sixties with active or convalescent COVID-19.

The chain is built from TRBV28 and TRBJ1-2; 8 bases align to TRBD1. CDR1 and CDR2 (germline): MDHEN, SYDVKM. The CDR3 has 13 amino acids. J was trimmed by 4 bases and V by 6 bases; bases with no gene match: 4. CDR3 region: CASRTGGGYGYTF. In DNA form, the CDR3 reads TGTGCCAGCAGAACAGGGGGGGGCTATGGCTACACCTTC.

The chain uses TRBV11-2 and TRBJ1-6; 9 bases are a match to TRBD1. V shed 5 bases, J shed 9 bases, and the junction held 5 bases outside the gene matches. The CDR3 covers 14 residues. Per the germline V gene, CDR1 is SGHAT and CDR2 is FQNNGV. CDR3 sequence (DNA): TGTGCCAGCAGCCCCGGGACAGGGACTTCACCCCTCCACTTT. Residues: CASSPGTGTSPLHF.

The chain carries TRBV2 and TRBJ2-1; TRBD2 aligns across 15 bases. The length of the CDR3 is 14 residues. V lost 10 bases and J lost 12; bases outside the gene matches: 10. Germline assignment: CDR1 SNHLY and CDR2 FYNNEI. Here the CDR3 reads CATVPGLAGGRQFF. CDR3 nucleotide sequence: TGTGCCACCGTCCCGGGACTAGCGGGGGGCCGGCAGTTCTTC.

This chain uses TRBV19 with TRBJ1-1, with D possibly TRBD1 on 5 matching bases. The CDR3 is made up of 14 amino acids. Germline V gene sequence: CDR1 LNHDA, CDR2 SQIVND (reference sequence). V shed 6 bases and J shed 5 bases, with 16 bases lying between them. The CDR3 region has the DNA TGTGCCAGTAGCTGGGCAGACCGGGGGACTGAAGCTTTCTTT. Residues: CASSWADRGTEAFF.

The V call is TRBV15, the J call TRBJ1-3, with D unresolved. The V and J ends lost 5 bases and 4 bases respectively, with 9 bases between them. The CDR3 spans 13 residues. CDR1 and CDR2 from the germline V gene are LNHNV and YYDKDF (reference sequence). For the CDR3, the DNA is TGTGCCACCAGCGGCGGGAGAGGAAACACCATATATTTT. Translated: CATSGGRGNTIYF.

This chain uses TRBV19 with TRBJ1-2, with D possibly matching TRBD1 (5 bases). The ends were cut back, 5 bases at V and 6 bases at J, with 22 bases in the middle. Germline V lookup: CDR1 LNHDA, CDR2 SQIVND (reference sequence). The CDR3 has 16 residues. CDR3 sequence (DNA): TGTGCCAGTAGTCCCCTGGAGGAGGGACGGAAAGATGGCTACACCTTC. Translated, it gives CASSPLEEGRKDGYTF.

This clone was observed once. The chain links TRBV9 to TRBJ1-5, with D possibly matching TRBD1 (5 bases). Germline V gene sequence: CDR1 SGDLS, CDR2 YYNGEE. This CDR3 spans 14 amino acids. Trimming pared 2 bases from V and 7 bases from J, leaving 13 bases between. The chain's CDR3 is CASSVGVEGQPQHF. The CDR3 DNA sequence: TGTGCCAGCAGCGTCGGGGTGGAGGGGCAGCCCCAGCATTTT.

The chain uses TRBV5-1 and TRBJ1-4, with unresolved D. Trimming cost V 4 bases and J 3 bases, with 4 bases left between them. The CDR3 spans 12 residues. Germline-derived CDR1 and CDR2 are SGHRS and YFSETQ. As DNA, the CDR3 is TGCGCCAGCAGCCCCTCTAATGAAAAACTGTTTTTT. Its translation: CASSPSNEKLFF.

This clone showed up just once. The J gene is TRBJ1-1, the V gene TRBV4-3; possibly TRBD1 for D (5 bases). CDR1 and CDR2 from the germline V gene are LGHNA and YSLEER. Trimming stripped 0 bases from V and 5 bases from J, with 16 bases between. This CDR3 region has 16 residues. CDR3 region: CASSQDRAQGRTEAFF. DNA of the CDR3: TGCGCCAGCAGCCAAGATAGGGCCCAGGGTCGGACTGAAGCTTTCTTT.

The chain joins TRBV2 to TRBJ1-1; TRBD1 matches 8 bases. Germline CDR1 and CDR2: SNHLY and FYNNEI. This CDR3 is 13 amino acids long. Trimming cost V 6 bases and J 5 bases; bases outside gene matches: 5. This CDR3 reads CASRRDRMTEAFF. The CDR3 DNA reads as TGTGCCAGCAGGCGGGACAGGATGACTGAAGCTTTCTTT. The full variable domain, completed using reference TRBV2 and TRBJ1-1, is EPEVTQTPSHQVTQMGQEVILRCVPISNHLYFYWYRQILGQKVEFLVSFYNNEISEKSEIFDDQFSVERPDGSNFTLKIRSTKLEDSAMYFCASRRDRMTEAFFGQGTRLTVV.

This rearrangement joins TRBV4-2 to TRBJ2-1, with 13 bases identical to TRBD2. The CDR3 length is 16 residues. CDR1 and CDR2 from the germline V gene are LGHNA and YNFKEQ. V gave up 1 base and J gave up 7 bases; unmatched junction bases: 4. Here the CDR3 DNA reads TGTGCCAGCAGCCAAGGCATACTAGCGGGAGGGAATGAGCAGTTCTTC. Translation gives CASSQGILAGGNEQFF.